This T cell receptor beta chain was retrieved from a study of identifying expanded T cells in peripheral blood. Method: immunoSEQ multiplex PCR; TCRdb's copy keeps in-frame clones and lacks some. Among some 76,000 clones listed, roughly nine tenths were seen once. Germline CDR1 is LNHDA and CDR2 is SQIVND (reference sequence). Trimming removed 3 bases from V and 12 bases from J, with 24 bases in between. This CDR3 has 16 residues. The sequence was obtained from a person between 18 and 69 years old in good health. Sequenced material: blood. This rearrangement joins TRBV19 to TRBJ2-1; no clear D gene. CDR3 nucleotides: TGTGCCAGTAGTATGCTTCGGACGTCGGGTATCGATGGGCAGTTCTTC. It codes for CASSMLRTSGIDGQFF.